This TCR beta chain derives from a study of PD-1 blockade in classical Hodgkin lymphoma. Across the study: Patients were administered nivolumab (3 mg/kg intravenously) every 2 weeks. The study, taken as a whole, reports: The authors have not defined what causes the repertoire differences, possibly disease activity or prior therapy. Patients with a complete response exhibited baseline diversity comparable to newly diagnosed patients.

Patients all relapsed after autologous stem cell transplantation, and there was variation in brentuximab vedotin exposure. With respect to this clone: Antigen: not known.

CDR3 length: 13 residues. Germline loops: CDR1 SGHNT, CDR2 YYREEE (reference sequence). V lost 0 bases and J 2 bases, leaving 5 bases between the germline ends. The table came from immunoSEQ multiplex PCR; TCRdb's copy has only in-frame clones and leaves some out. The top ten clones hold 20% to 25% of a sample with more than 10,000 clones, roughly 75% of them seen once. This chain joins TRBV5-4 and TRBJ2-5; D unresolved. The clonotype comes from a human donor with classical Hodgkin lymphoma. Sequencing used peripheral blood mononuclear cells (PBMCs), obtained at baseline. The CDR3 reads CASSLVQQETQYF. Here the CDR3 DNA reads TGTGCCAGCAGCTTGGTACAGCAAGAGACCCAGTACTTC.